This T cell receptor (beta chain) came from a study of blood T cells in healthy people across ages. This clonotype has just a few counts. The second PCR ran roughly 6 to 12 cycles with a sample-barcoded 5' primer and J-beta primers. From the 5' RACE reads, TCRdb called clonotypes with MiXCR, one entry per CDR3 protein. In the table there are approximately 780,000 distinct CDR3 sequences, more than 25% of which are singletons. This sample was also put to use in a study of T cells of mothers and their children. From that study: Second-PCR amplification with M1S added sample barcodes and 2-4 random nucleotides. It was related mother-child pairs that showed slightly higher overlap than unrelated pairs, without reaching significance.

The sample consisted of blood. The receptor was isolated from a boy between 10 and 17 years old in good health.

The CDR3, as DNA: TGTGCCAGCAGCATCGGACAGGGAGGAAATGAAAAACTGTTTTTT. Amino acid sequence: CASSIGQGGNEKLFF. This rearrangement joins TRBV7-9 to TRBJ1-4; 8 bases are shared with TRBD1. The CDR3 runs to 15 residues. V was clipped by 5 bases and J by 5 bases; unmatched bases: 7. Germline V gene sequence: CDR1 SEHNR, CDR2 FQNEAQ (reference sequence).